This T cell receptor beta chain came from a study of neurological immune-mediated disorders (dated by TCRdb to between 2017 and 2020). Background on the whole study: Among the roughly 34 multiple sclerosis patients, relapsing-remitting MS was present in some 30 and secondary progressive MS was present in 3. The roughly 99 TCR-beta libraries covered PBMC samples along with longitudinal samples, technical triplicates, and paired sorted CD4+ and CD8+ T-cell subsets. The study compared peripheral blood TCR-beta repertoires of HTLV-I-associated myelopathy (HAM/TSP) patients, multiple sclerosis patients and healthy controls using UMI-based sequencing. The cohort included approximately 68 subjects: about 15 with HAM/TSP, some 35 with multiple sclerosis, and some 20 healthy controls. Beyond this particular receptor, the publication reports: No identical CDR3 amino acid sequences were found to be shared among expanded clones across subjects, suggesting that TCR-beta repertoires were private in all groups. The highest TCR clonal expansion was observed in HAM/TSP patients, whereas the lowest was observed in MS patients, even when compared with healthy controls. No association of the MS cluster with clinical or MRI features was observed, and the need for larger cohorts was stated by the authors. Repertoires from 18 of 34 MS patients were grouped by phylogenetic analysis into a cluster of related CDR3 sequences, suggesting a possible repertoire-level signature.

cDNA was synthesized by template-switch 5'RACE using a primer with a 10-nucleotide random unique molecular identifier that tagged each TCR transcript. Each sequencing run produced over 160 million TCR-beta sequences covering 15-18 subjects. Total RNA was extracted with the RNeasy kit. TCR-beta VDJ regions were amplified with primers for the TCR constant region and the 5'RACE anchor, using the KAPA Real-time Library Amplification kit. A first PCR added sample indexes and Illumina adaptors, after which a second PCR increased the library yield. The roughly 650 bp TCR product was size-selected on a 2% E-gel SizeSelection system after Ampure bead purification. Library quality was checked on a Bioanalyzer, concentration was measured with Qubit, and libraries were quantified with the Kapa Library Quantification kit before pooling. Paired-end 2 x 150 bp sequencing of the libraries was performed on an Illumina HiSeq 2500. To increase sequence diversity, 25-30% phiX was spiked into each library pool. In the paper's pipeline: Quality-filtered reads were processed with the UMI-based MiGEC pipeline, and over 85% of raw TCR sequences were removed by the MiGEC pipeline during error correction. IMGT germline references were used for aligning VDJ genes, and each clonotype was defined as a unique CDR3 amino acid sequence together with its V-J genes. Clonal expansion, Shannon diversity and CDR3 relatedness (CalcPairwiseDistances, ClusterSamples) were evaluated with VDJtools, and phylogenetic trees were built with CLCbio workbench. Clones with at least 8 unique UMIs were defined as expanded, with this threshold being based on coefficient-of-variation modelling across technical triplicates. TCRdb reprocessed the public reads (quality trimming at Q25 with fastp, clone calling with MiXCR) and kept in-frame beta chains. Each CDR3 protein appears once, grouped with its most common genes and DNA. These V and J calls derive from TCRdb rather than the authors' analysis. The table for this sample lists roughly 100,000 distinct CDR3 sequences; approximately 3.3% of them were counted only once. Clones ranked in the top ten supply roughly 6% of the sample.

For the unsorted PBMC libraries, 2 million PBMCs were stored in RNAlater at -80 degrees C until RNA extraction and were used to generate the libraries. The multiple sclerosis patients were enrolled in a US clinical protocol that used magnetic resonance imaging to evaluate disease progression. Peripheral blood was subjected to Ficoll-Hypaque density gradient centrifugation to isolate PBMCs, which were then cryopreserved in liquid nitrogen. This clonotype was observed at least ten times. No cognate antigen has been identified for it. No base qualities exist here, and no much larger clone lies one base off it. From cysteine to phenylalanine, the CDR3 is 16 amino acids long. Only CDR3 DNA remains: 48 bases, in frame from the first base. The germline V gene provides CDR1 MGHRA and CDR2 YSYEKL. The junction carries 13 bases between V and J, which are trimmed by 3 bases and 1 base respectively.

The sample was PBMCs. The sequence links TRBV4-1 to TRBJ1-5, and perhaps TRBD1 as D gene, on 5 matching bases. The receptor comes from a woman under 30 with multiple sclerosis. The CDR3 sequence is CASSQTLGGSNQPQHF. The nucleotide sequence reads as follows: TGCGCCAGCAGCCAGACATTGGGGGGGAGCAATCAGCCCCAGCATTTT.